This is a list of T cell receptor beta chains from one sample in a study of CD8+ T cells in alopecia areata. TCRdb's table, derived via immunoSEQ multiplex PCR, lists solely in-frame clones and lacks some. The table records approximately 140,000 clones, around 83% of them present only once. The sample here was CD8+ T cells sorted from blood, taken at week 4, from a patient treated with tofacitinib. These receptor sequences come from a human donor with alopecia areata. Both conserved end residues are part of each CDR3. Fields, in order: D gene, clone size, V gene, J gene, CDR3 protein, CDR3 DNA. The D gene is left open where the match is weak. Clone size is stated in some rows and not others, as once, few, many or a class when expanded.

TRBD2,few,TRBV30,TRBJ2-3,CAWSLGTSLDTQYF,TGTGCCTGGTCCCTCGGGACTAGCCTCGATACGCAGTATTTT
TRBD2,.,TRBV5-4,TRBJ2-3,CASSPTSGEGDTQYF,TGTGCCAGCAGCCCGACTAGCGGGGAGGGGGATACGCAGTATTTT
.,.,TRBV30,TRBJ1-1,CAWPRLRVNTEAFF,TGTGCCTGGCCCCGACTACGGGTGAACACTGAAGCTTTCTTT
.,.,TRBV30,TRBJ2-4,CAWSDAYGPKNIQYF,TGTGCCTGGAGTGATGCGTATGGACCCAAAAACATTCAGTACTTC
.,.,TRBV19,TRBJ1-5,CARVTDPPREGQPQHF,TGTGCCAGGGTGACTGACCCCCCCAGGGAGGGCCAGCCCCAGCATTTT
.,.,TRBV27,TRBJ1-2,CASKVAGLEGYTF,TGTGCCAGCAAGGTGGCGGGCTTAGAGGGCTACACCTTC
.,.,TRBV6-1,TRBJ2-2,CASSEDTGITGELFF,TGTGCCAGCAGTGAAGATACAGGGATCACCGGGGAGCTGTTTTTT
.,.,TRBV4-1,TRBJ2-7,CASSQQTGTTYEQYF,TGCGCCAGCAGCCAACAAACCGGGACAACCTACGAGCAGTACTTC
.,few,TRBV10-3,TRBJ2-7,CAISESGGYEQYF,TGTGCCATCAGTGAGTCAGGTGGATACGAGCAGTACTTC
.,.,TRBV30,TRBJ2-7,CAWSPLDEQYF,TGTGCCTGGAGTCCCCTGGACGAGCAGTACTTC
.,.,TRBV4-2,TRBJ1-1,CASSLKRVNTEAFF,TGTGCCAGCAGCCTTAAGAGGGTGAACACTGAAGCTTTCTTT
TRBD1,.,TRBV30,TRBJ2-7,CAWSVGGTGDYEQYF,TGTGCCTGGAGTGTAGGTGGGACAGGGGACTACGAGCAGTACTTC
TRBD1,.,TRBV19,TRBJ2-7,CASRRRGGESEQYF,TGTGCCAGTAGACGCAGAGGGGGCGAGTCCGAGCAGTACTTC
.,.,TRBV29-1,TRBJ2-2,CSVEFRDSYTGELFF,TGCAGCGTCGAATTCCGGGACTCATACACCGGGGAGCTGTTTTTT
.,.,TRBV27,TRBJ1-2,CASSHGKSYGYTF,TGTGCCAGCAGTCACGGGAAAAGCTATGGCTACACCTTC
TRBD1,.,TRBV7-9,TRBJ2-5,CASSLGQGQETQYF,TGTGCCAGCAGCTTAGGACAGGGGCAAGAGACCCAGTACTTC
.,.,TRBV19,TRBJ2-5,CASPPQGRETQYF,TGTGCCAGCCCCCCCCAGGGAAGGGAGACCCAGTACTTC
.,.,TRBV29-1,TRBJ1-1,CSVEGGRSMNTEAFF,TGCAGCGTTGAAGGGGGACGGAGCATGAACACTGAAGCTTTCTTT
.,.,TRBV10-2,TRBJ2-7,CASSVGPIYEQYF,TGCGCCAGCAGTGTGGGACCGATCTACGAGCAGTACTTC
.,.,TRBV7-9,TRBJ2-7,CASSQTVEQYF,TGTGCCAGCAGCCAGACGGTCGAGCAGTACTTC
TRBD2,few,TRBV9,TRBJ2-1,CASSQASSGSGEQFF,TGTGCCAGCAGCCAGGCGTCTAGCGGGAGCGGTGAGCAGTTCTTC
TRBD1,.,TRBV7-6,TRBJ2-7,CASSQGQMGTEQYF,TGTGCCAGCAGCCAGGGACAGATGGGGACCGAGCAGTACTTC
.,.,TRBV7-8,TRBJ2-3,CASSLVTGLADTQYF,TGTGCCAGCAGCTTAGTTACCGGCCTCGCGGATACGCAGTATTTT
TRBD1,once,TRBV19,TRBJ1-5,CASSIRQGGNQPQHF,TGTGCCAGTAGTATACGACAGGGCGGGAATCAGCCCCAGCATTTT
TRBD1,.,TRBV5-1,TRBJ1-5,CASSLGTGDQPQHF,TGCGCCAGCAGCTTGGGGACAGGGGATCAGCCCCAGCATTTT
.,.,TRBV5-4,TRBJ1-1,CASSLGGSGEAFF,TGTGCCAGCAGCTTGGGGGGCTCCGGTGAAGCTTTCTTT
.,.,TRBV5-1,TRBJ2-7,CASSLDVTYEQYF,TGCGCCAGCAGCTTGGACGTCACCTACGAGCAGTACTTC
TRBD2,.,TRBV4-2,TRBJ2-7,CASSQKATGLAGYEQYF,TGTGCCAGCAGCCAAAAGGCCACGGGACTAGCGGGATACGAGCAGTACTTC
.,.,TRBV27,TRBJ2-5,CASSLEGEETQYF,TGTGCCAGCAGTTTAGAGGGGGAAGAGACCCAGTACTTC
TRBD1,.,TRBV7-2,TRBJ2-3,CASSFLTPGQGSTDTQYF,TGTGCCAGCAGTTTTCTCACCCCGGGACAGGGGAGCACAGATACGCAGTATTTT
.,.,TRBV29-1,TRBJ1-2,CSVEEGHSYYGYTF,TGCAGCGTTGAAGAGGGGCACAGCTACTATGGCTACACCTTC
.,.,TRBV27,TRBJ2-7,CASSPPDGEQYF,TGTGCCAGCAGTCCCCCCGACGGCGAGCAGTACTTC
.,.,TRBV27,TRBJ2-3,CASSVYYGWVTDTQYF,TGTGCCAGCAGTGTCTACTATGGTTGGGTCACAGATACGCAGTATTTT
TRBD1,once,TRBV7-7,TRBJ2-2,CASSFGTGGPTGELFF,TGTGCCAGCAGCTTTGGAACAGGGGGTCCCACCGGGGAGCTGTTTTTT
TRBD2,.,TRBV19,TRBJ2-1,CASSLDERGSSYNEQFF,TGTGCCAGTAGTCTCGACGAGCGGGGGAGCTCCTACAATGAGCAGTTCTTC
TRBD1,.,TRBV7-9,TRBJ2-7,CASSPLTGSSSYEQYF,TGTGCCAGCAGCCCACTGACAGGGAGCAGCTCCTACGAGCAGTACTTC
TRBD1,.,TRBV2,TRBJ2-1,CASQTGLEQFF,TGTGCCAGCCAGACAGGGCTTGAGCAGTTCTTC
.,.,TRBV19,TRBJ1-1,CASRSYSMNTEAFF,TGTGCCAGTAGGTCGTACAGCATGAACACTGAAGCTTTCTTT
TRBD1,.,TRBV7-9,TRBJ2-7,CASRSGTVTYEQYF,TGTGCCAGCAGATCCGGGACAGTGACCTACGAGCAGTACTTC
TRBD1,.,TRBV30,TRBJ2-1,CATRGPSYNEQFF,TGTGCCACAAGGGGGCCCTCCTACAATGAGCAGTTCTTC
.,.,TRBV10-3,TRBJ2-7,CAISEFGRQSTYEQYF,TGTGCCATCAGTGAATTTGGGAGACAGTCAACCTACGAGCAGTACTTC
.,.,TRBV7-9,TRBJ1-2,CASSWPRGDGYTF,TGTGCCAGCAGCTGGCCCCGGGGGGACGGCTACACCTTC
.,.,TRBV7-6,TRBJ1-1,CASSLARIGEFREVTEAFF,TGTGCCAGCAGCTTAGCGCGTATAGGGGAATTCAGGGAAGTCACTGAAGCTTTCTTT
.,once,TRBV5-6,TRBJ1-3,CASSHPTGNTIYF,TGTGCCAGCAGCCACCCAACTGGAAACACCATATATTTT
.,few,TRBV19,TRBJ2-1,CASSGGGDYNEQFF,TGTGCCAGTAGTGGGGGGGGCGACTACAATGAGCAGTTCTTC
TRBD2,.,TRBV6-6,TRBJ2-5,CASNRLADQETQYF,TGTGCCAGCAATAGACTAGCGGACCAAGAGACCCAGTACTTC
TRBD2,once,TRBV7-6,TRBJ2-7,CASSAPEGTSGPYEQYF,TGTGCCAGCAGCGCTCCTGAGGGGACTAGCGGGCCCTACGAGCAGTACTTC
.,.,TRBV14,TRBJ2-3,CASSLERYTDTQYF,TGTGCCAGCAGCCTGGAGCGTTACACAGATACGCAGTATTTT
.,.,TRBV29-1,TRBJ2-2,CSVEGNTGELFF,TGCAGCGTTGAAGGCAACACCGGGGAGCTGTTTTTT
.,.,TRBV6-5,TRBJ1-2,CASSTGGYGYTF,TGTGCCAGCAGTACCGGGGGGTATGGCTACACCTTC
.,.,TRBV30,TRBJ2-7,CAWGQGNDEQYF,TGTGCCTGGGGGCAGGGGAACGACGAGCAGTACTTC
.,.,TRBV4-1,TRBJ2-1,CASSQGSNEQFF,TGCGCCAGCAGCCAAGGGTCTAATGAGCAGTTCTTC
.,.,TRBV5-1,TRBJ2-3,CASSPERVDTQYF,TGCGCCAGCAGCCCCGAGAGGGTAGATACGCAGTATTTT
.,.,TRBV4-1,TRBJ1-1,CASSQATMGNTEAFF,TGCGCCAGCAGCCAAGCTACGATGGGGAACACTGAAGCTTTCTTT